The next 11 T cell receptor beta chains were all read from a single sample in a study of T cell responses to AZD1222 COVID-19 vaccine (dated by TCRdb to the early 2020s). Interpreted using the paper, the time point label stands for: about 28 days (+/-7) after the second vaccine dose. Receptor libraries were prepared by the immunoSEQ multiplex PCR assay. As stored in TCRdb, this immuneACCESS dataset retains in-frame rearrangements with V and J assigned. A fraction of the clones does not appear; measured against another copy, unresolved V genes explain less than half of the discrepancy, and the remainder lacks a known reason. The sample table records 150,000 to 200,000 clones; around 90% of these occur just once. Clones ranked in the top ten supply about 6.5% of the sample. The sequencing used peripheral blood, collected 28 days after the second AZD1222 dose. The receptors derive from an adult who received the AZD1222 COVID-19 vaccine.

This rearrangement joins TRBV7-2 to TRBJ1-5; D possibly corresponds to TRBD1 (5 bases). This CDR3 has 14 amino acids. The ends were cut back, 7 bases at V and 5 bases at J, with 15 bases in the middle. The V gene's germline CDR1 is SGHTA and CDR2 FQGNSA. The CDR3 protein is CASTSHRGDQPQHF. The CDR3 DNA sequence: TGTGCCAGCACCTCTCATAGGGGCGATCAGCCCCAGCATTTT.

The rearrangement uses TRBV18 and TRBJ1-4, with TRBD1 as a possible D gene (6 bases). V was trimmed by 2 bases and J by 8 bases, leaving 18 bases between them. CDR3 length: 16 residues. CDR1 and CDR2 (germline): KGHSH, LQKENI. In DNA, the CDR3 is TGTGCCAGCTCACCATCCGGAGGGGGGTTTGGAGAAAAACTGTTTTTT. The encoded protein is CASSPSGGGFGEKLFF. The whole variable domain, filled in from reference TRBV18 and TRBJ1-4, reads NAGVMQNPRHLVRRRGQEARLRCSPMKGHSHVYWYRQLPEEGLKFMVYLQKENIIDESGMPKERFSAEFPKEGPSILRIQQVVRGDSAAYFCASSPSGGGFGEKLFFGSGTQLSVL.

CDR3 in DNA: TGCGCCAGCAGCCCATGGGGGGACACTGAAGCTTTCTTT. It is translated as CASSPWGDTEAFF. The rearrangement links TRBV4-3 to TRBJ1-1, with TRBD1 as a possible D gene (5 bases). Looked up from germline, CDR1 is LGHNA and CDR2 is YSLEER. The V end lost 4 bases, the J end lost 3 bases, and 9 bases lay between the germline ends. The CDR3 has 13 residues.

J is TRBJ1-2 and V is TRBV29-1; the match to TRBD1 covers 9 bases. The ends lost 3 bases at V and 8 bases at J; junction bases unmatched: 7. In germline, CDR1 is SQVTM, CDR2 ANQGSEA. This CDR3 spans 13 amino acids. CDR3 DNA sequence: TGCAGCGTTGACCCACAGGGGGCTCGCGGCTACACCTTC. Protein product: CSVDPQGARGYTF.

The gene calls are TRBV28 and TRBJ1-2; maybe TRBD1 (5 bases). From germline, CDR1 is MDHEN and CDR2 SYDVKM. The CDR3 has 13 residues. Between the trimmed V and J ends, which lost 4 bases and 8 bases, there was a span of 14 bases. The CDR3 DNA reads TGTGCCAGCAGTTCCGGGGGGTTTCGCGGCTACACCTTC. This codes for CASSSGGFRGYTF.

In DNA form, the CDR3 reads TGTGCCAGCAGTCGAATCGTCGGCACCTACGAGCAGTACTTC. Protein: CASSRIVGTYEQYF. The chain carries TRBV2 and TRBJ2-7; D call uncertain. Trimming took off 5 bases at V and 2 bases at J, with 13 bases between the two ends. CDR3 length: 14 residues. Germline V CDR1 and CDR2: SNHLY, FYNNEI.

The rearrangement uses TRBV7-9 and TRBJ1-3; D may be TRBD1 (6 bases). Trimming stripped 5 bases from V and 4 bases from J, with 12 bases between. The CDR3 length is 14 residues. CDR1 is SEHNR, CDR2 FQNEAQ, per germline (reference sequence). CDR3 in amino acids: CASSQTGSGNTIYF. As DNA, the CDR3 is TGTGCCAGCAGCCAAACAGGGTCAGGAAACACCATATATTTT.

Notes on this clone: At the DNA level, this CDR3 is encoded by other sequences in the same sample as well. The chain uses TRBV19 and TRBJ1-1; tentative D call: TRBD1 (6 bases). This CDR3 has 13 amino acids. V lost 5 bases, J lost 5 bases, and 12 bases lay in between. Germline V gene lookup returns CDR1 LNHDA and CDR2 SQIVND (reference sequence). The CDR3 here is CASSSQGRTEAFF. The CDR3, as DNA: TGTGCCAGTAGTTCACAGGGACGGACTGAAGCTTTCTTT.

The chain is built from TRBV11-2 and TRBJ1-5; the D gene is possibly TRBD1 (5 bases). The CDR3 sequence is 14 residues long. The V end was cut by 5 bases, the J end by 2 bases, with 10 bases between. CDR1 is SGHAT, CDR2 FQNNGV, per germline. The CDR3 here is CASSRRGGNQPQHF. In DNA form, the CDR3 reads TGTGCCAGCAGCCGTAGAGGGGGCAATCAGCCCCAGCATTTT.

The table lists this clone with a few counts. The CDR3 reads CASSVAVGANTGELFF. CDR3 sequence (DNA): TGTGCCAGCAGTGTCGCGGTCGGAGCGAACACCGGGGAGCTGTTTTTT. This chain links TRBV6-4 with TRBJ2-2; D is uncertain. The CDR3 consists of 16 residues. The germline V gene has CDR1 MRHNA and CDR2 SNTAGT. V was shortened by 4 bases and J by 0 bases, with 12 bases between the two germline ends.

The chain combines TRBV6-5 with TRBJ2-5; maybe TRBD2 (5 bases). This CDR3 spans 13 amino acids. CDR1 and CDR2 (germline): MNHEY, SVGAGI. Trimming took off 6 bases at V and 4 bases at J, with 12 bases between the two ends. The CDR3 nucleotides read TGTGCCAGCAGCAACGGACTCGCAGAGACCCAGTACTTC. This encodes CASSNGLAETQYF.